This TCR beta chain was observed in a study of T-cell reconstitution after alpha-beta-depleted transplantation in children. This clonotype was seen repeatedly, ten times or more. The antigen remains undetermined. Findings and limits, study-wide: Reports say that about two months after transplant, the alpha-beta T cells came out of several hundred graft clones that had expanded. T-cell counts and diversity at one year post-transplant came mainly from newly produced T cells.

Unique molecular identifiers were used to barcode this TCRbeta library. TCRdb fed the PCR reads into MiXCR, producing one record per CDR3 protein. The data contain about 980,000 distinct CDR3 sequences, about 29% of them singletons. The TCR sequence derives from a boy under two years old who had a stem cell transplant for SCID, so the T cells may come from the graft donor. Sample: PBMCs, mostly from graft donor cells, taken 360 days after TCRalphabeta/CD19-depleted stem cell transplant.

The chain's CDR3 is CASSPGTEAFF. The CDR3 nucleotides are TGTGCCAGCAGTCCAGGGACTGAAGCTTTCTTT. V usage is TRBV18 and J usage is TRBJ1-1; D perhaps matches TRBD1 (5 bases). This CDR3 spans 11 amino acids. Trimming shortened V by 8 bases and J by 5 bases, and 9 bases separated the two germline ends. Germline loops: CDR1 KGHSH, CDR2 LQKENI.